These 20 T cell receptor beta chains share one sample of origin, sequenced in a study of CD8 T cells in Susac syndrome (dated by TCRdb to about 2019). The library was prepared using the immunoSEQ multiplex PCR assay. RNA was extracted using the RNeasy kit, and about 0.5 to 1 ug of the RNA was reverse transcribed with random hexamers. TCRdb reran the public reads through fastp at Q25 and MiXCR, keeping productive beta chains. When rows share a CDR3 protein, they turn into one entry using the most common DNA and genes. This sample has about 200,000 distinct CDR3 sequences in its table, and 90% to 95% of those were observed once. Jointly, the top ten make up about 0.1% of the sample. The specimen was CD4+ T cells from PBMCs. Receptors originate from a human donor in good health.

The V call is TRBV6-6, the J call TRBJ2-7; D gene unclear. Germline V gene lookup returns CDR1 MNHNY and CDR2 SVGAGI (reference sequence). The CDR3 spans 16 residues. The V gene lost 5 bases and the J gene lost 0 bases, with 17 bases spanning the gap. The chain's CDR3 is CASSDRDHTGSYEQYF. The CDR3 nucleotides are TGTGCCAGCAGTGACCGAGACCACACTGGCTCCTACGAGCAGTACTTC.

To note about this clonotype: The DNA is left out, because the CDR3 cannot be placed on it with certainty; the CDR3 is given as TCRdb lists it. The chain links TRBV23-1 to TRBJ1-4; no DNA check was done on the table's D call, TRBD1. TRBV23-1 has ORF status, its function being uncertain. Inclusive of both ends, the CDR3 amounts to 18 amino acids. The CDR3 sequence is CASSQSTRGERGLKNCFF.

The chain combines TRBV20-1 with TRBJ1-5; 8 positions match TRBD1. The CDR3 spans 13 residues. The germline CDR1 and CDR2 sequences are DFQATT and SNEGSKA (reference sequence). Germline trimming cut 5 bases from V and 2 bases from J; bases unmatched to any gene: 2. The CDR3 bases are TGCAGTGCTCCGACAGGGGGCAATCAGCCCCAGCATTTT. As protein: CSAPTGGNQPQHF.

The sample holds one count of this clonotype. The chain uses TRBV12-3 or TRBV12-4 and TRBJ1-1, with 8 positions matching TRBD1. With 5 bases clipped from V and 5 bases from J, the junction kept 7 bases outside the gene matches. This CDR3 comprises 14 residues. CDR3: CASSPRGHTTEAFF. The DNA for the CDR3 is TGTGCCAGCAGTCCCAGGGGGCATACGACTGAAGCTTTCTTT.

This clonotype was observed once. The junction does not match germline at one end; this may be a read error. The chain carries TRBV7-2 and TRBJ2-7; 7 nucleotides agree with TRBD2. The length of the CDR3 is 14 residues. The germline gives CDR1 SGHTA, CDR2 FQGNSA. CDR3 nucleotide sequence: TGTGCCAGCAGCCTAGCGGTGAGCTCCTACGAGCAGTACTTC. Protein product: CASSLAVSSYEQYF.

This sequence joins TRBV5-1 and TRBJ1-5, with TRBD1 matching over 10 bases. With V trimmed by 2 bases and J by 2 bases, 4 bases remained unmatched. This CDR3 region has 16 residues. CDR1 is SGHRS and CDR2 is YFSETQ in the germline V gene. This chain's CDR3 is CASSFGDRGGNQPQHF. The DNA for the CDR3 is TGCGCCAGCAGCTTCGGGGACAGGGGAGGCAATCAGCCCCAGCATTTT.

CDR3 DNA sequence: TGTGCCAGCAGCCCCGCGTCCGACATTCAGTACTTC. Its translation is CASSPASDIQYF. The chain carries TRBV7-2 and TRBJ2-4; no firm D call. V lost 5 bases and J lost 8, with 10 bases in between. The length of the CDR3 is 12 residues. The germline CDR1 and CDR2 sequences are SGHTA and FQGNSA.

The chain has TRBV27 and TRBJ2-3; D remains ambiguous. The germline V and J ends were trimmed by 4 bases and 7 bases, with 12 bases remaining between them. CDR3 length: 13 amino acids. Germline V lookup: CDR1 MNHEY, CDR2 SMNVEV (reference sequence). The CDR3: CASSWSGSNTQYF. The CDR3 coding sequence is TGTGCCAGCAGTTGGAGTGGCTCAAATACGCAGTATTTT.

The CDR3 spells CASSLSGARGTGELFF. The CDR3 nucleotides read TGTGCCAGCAGTTTATCAGGGGCGCGGGGAACCGGGGAGCTGTTTTTT. The chain is built from TRBV27 and TRBJ2-2, with D possibly matching TRBD2 (6 bases). The germline V gene encodes CDR1 MNHEY and CDR2 SMNVEV (reference sequence). The V and J ends lost 0 bases and 5 bases respectively, with 13 bases between them. This CDR3 has 16 residues.

The rearrangement uses TRBV7-2 and TRBJ2-7, with 8 bases aligning to TRBD2. Germline CDR1 reads SGHTA; CDR2 reads FQGNSA. This CDR3 region has 14 residues. V lost 4 bases to trimming and J lost 2 bases; unmatched junction nucleotides: 4. Here the CDR3 reads CASSSGLVAYEQYF. The CDR3 nucleotides are TGTGCCAGCAGCTCGGGACTAGTGGCCTACGAGCAGTACTTC.

This clonotype was observed a single time. This rearrangement joins TRBV6-5 to TRBJ2-5; TRBD2 matches 8 bases. Germline V gene lookup returns CDR1 MNHEY and CDR2 SVGAGI. V dropped 6 bases and J dropped 3; count of bases not matched to a gene: 6. The CDR3 has 14 amino acids. The CDR3 bases are TGTGCCAGCAGCTGGGAGACTAGCGAAGAGACCCAGTACTTC. Amino acids: CASSWETSEETQYF.

The chain uses TRBV29-1 and TRBJ2-3; D may be TRBD2 (6 bases). With 4 bases removed from V and 0 bases from J, the gap between germline ends came to 14 bases. Germline V CDR1 and CDR2: SQVTM, ANQGSEA. CDR3 length equals 15 residues. The CDR3 loop is CSVVGGPISTDTQYF. As DNA, the CDR3 is TGCAGCGTTGTCGGGGGTCCAATAAGCACAGATACGCAGTATTTT.

A single count supports this clonotype. V is TRBV14 and J is TRBJ1-6; D gene ambiguous. V was shortened by 1 base and J by 9 bases, with 4 bases between the two germline ends. Germline V gives CDR1 SGHDN, CDR2 FVKESK. This CDR3 comprises 12 residues. The CDR3 sequence is CASSQGGSPLHF. In DNA form, the CDR3 reads TGTGCCAGCAGCCAAGGGGGTTCACCCCTCCACTTT.

This chain connects TRBV3-1 to TRBJ1-1, with 8 bases lining up with TRBD1. Germline V gene data show CDR1 as LGHDT and CDR2 as YNNKEL (reference sequence). The CDR3 covers 15 residues. J gave up 3 bases and V 1 base, and 4 bases lay outside the gene matches. The CDR3 loop is CASSQGTGKDTEAFF. DNA of the CDR3: TGTGCCAGCAGCCAAGGGACAGGGAAGGACACTGAAGCTTTCTTT.

The chain uses TRBV9 and TRBJ2-2; D gene unclear. Germline lookup yields CDR1 SGDLS and CDR2 YYNGEE. The CDR3 loop spans 13 amino acids. The germline V and J ends were trimmed by 0 bases and 4 bases, with 4 bases remaining between them. DNA of the CDR3: TGTGCCAGCAGCGTAGCAGGCACCGGGGAGCTGTTTTTT. This encodes CASSVAGTGELFF.

V and J are TRBV10-3 and TRBJ2-1; the D call may be TRBD1 or TRBD2 (5 bases each). V gave up 4 bases and J gave up 2 bases, with 6 bases separating them. The CDR3 extends over 13 amino acids. Looked up from germline, CDR1 is ENHRY and CDR2 is SYGVKD. CDR3 residues: CAISGGAYNEQFF. The CDR3 DNA follows: TGTGCCATCAGTGGAGGGGCCTACAATGAGCAGTTCTTC.

The chain links TRBV14 to TRBJ2-1; D gene ambiguous. The germline CDR1 and CDR2 sequences are SGHDN and FVKESK. This CDR3 has 16 residues. The V end lost 6 bases, the J end lost 0 bases, and 15 bases lay between the germline ends. The CDR3 DNA reads as TGTGCCAGCAGACCTTATCCCCCTAGCTCCTACAATGAGCAGTTCTTC. This sequence encodes CASRPYPPSSYNEQFF.

The chain employs TRBV4-3 and TRBJ2-3; D is undetermined. Trimming took 3 bases from V and 7 from J, leaving 11 bases between them. The CDR3 extends over 13 amino acids. Per the germline V gene, CDR1 is LGHNA and CDR2 is YSLEER. As DNA, the CDR3 is TGCGCCAGCAGCCAGCTAACCACCTATACGCAGTATTTT. This gives the protein CASSQLTTYTQYF.

This chain links TRBV29-1 with TRBJ1-1; D is unclear. Germline values: CDR1 SQVTM, CDR2 ANQGSEA. The CDR3 consists of 14 residues. The V end was cut by 6 bases, the J end by 0 bases, with 14 bases between. CDR3 protein: CSVTAIGMNTEAFF. DNA for the CDR3: TGCAGCGTCACAGCCATAGGGATGAACACTGAAGCTTTCTTT.

The chain couples TRBV5-1 to TRBJ2-6; D gene uncertain. The CDR3 runs 16 residues. Germline V gives CDR1 SGHRS, CDR2 YFSETQ. V lost 0 bases, J lost 0 bases, and 7 bases lay in between. CDR3 sequence reads: CASSLVANSGANVLTF. CDR3 sequence (DNA): TGCGCCAGCAGCTTGGTAGCCAACTCTGGGGCCAACGTCCTGACTTTC.